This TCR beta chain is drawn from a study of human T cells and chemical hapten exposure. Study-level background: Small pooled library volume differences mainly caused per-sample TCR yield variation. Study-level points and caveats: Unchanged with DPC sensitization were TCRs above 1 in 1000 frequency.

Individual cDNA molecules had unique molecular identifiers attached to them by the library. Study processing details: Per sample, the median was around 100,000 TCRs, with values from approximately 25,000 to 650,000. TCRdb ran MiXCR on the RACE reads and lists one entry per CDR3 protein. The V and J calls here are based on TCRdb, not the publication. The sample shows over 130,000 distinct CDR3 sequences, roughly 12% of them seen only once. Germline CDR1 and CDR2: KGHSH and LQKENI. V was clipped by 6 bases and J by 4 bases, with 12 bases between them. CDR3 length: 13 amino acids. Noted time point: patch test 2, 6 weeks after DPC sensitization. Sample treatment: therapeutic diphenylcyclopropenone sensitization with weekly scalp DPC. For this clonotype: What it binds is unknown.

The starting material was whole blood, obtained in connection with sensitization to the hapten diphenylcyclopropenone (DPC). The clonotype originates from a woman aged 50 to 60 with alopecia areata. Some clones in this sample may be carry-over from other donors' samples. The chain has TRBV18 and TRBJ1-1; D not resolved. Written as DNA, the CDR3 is TGTGCCAGCTCTTCAGTTATTGGCACTGAAGCTTTCTTT. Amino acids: CASSSVIGTEAFF.